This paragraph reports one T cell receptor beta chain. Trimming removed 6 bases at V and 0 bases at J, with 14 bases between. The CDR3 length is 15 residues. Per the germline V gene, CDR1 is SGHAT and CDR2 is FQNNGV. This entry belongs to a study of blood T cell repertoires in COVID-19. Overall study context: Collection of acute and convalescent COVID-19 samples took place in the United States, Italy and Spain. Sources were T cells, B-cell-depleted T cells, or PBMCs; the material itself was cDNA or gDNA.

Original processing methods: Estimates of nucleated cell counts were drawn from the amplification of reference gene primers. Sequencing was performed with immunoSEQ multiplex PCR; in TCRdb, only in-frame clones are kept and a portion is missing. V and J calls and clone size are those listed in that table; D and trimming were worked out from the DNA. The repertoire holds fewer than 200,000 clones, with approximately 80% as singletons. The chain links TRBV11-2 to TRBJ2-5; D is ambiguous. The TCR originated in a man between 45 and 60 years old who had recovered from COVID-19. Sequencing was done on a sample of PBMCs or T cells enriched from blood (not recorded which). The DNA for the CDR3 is TGTGCCAGCAGTTTACGGTATACCCACCAAGAGACCCAGTACTTC. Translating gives CASSLRYTHQETQYF.